This T cell receptor (beta chain) was captured by sequencing in a study of CD8 T cells in Susac syndrome. Whole-study context: Clinically active disease was present in 5 or 6 of the sequenced Susac syndrome patients. Roughly eight of these patients were in remission. Patients with Susac syndrome were therapy-naive, taking corticosteroids, with some also receiving intravenous immunoglobulin, or taking intravenous immunoglobulin alone at the time their blood was drawn.

Trimming removed 1 base at V and 8 bases at J, with 11 bases between. The CDR3 runs 13 residues. CDR1 is KGHDR, CDR2 SFDVKD, per germline. Negative isolation was used for CD8+ and CD4+ T cells, and FACS enrichment was applied to TEMRA cells. Random hexamers primed reverse transcription of about 0.45 to 1 ug RNA. With immunoSEQ multiplex PCR, TCR beta CDR3 was amplified across 54 Vbeta and 13 Jbeta. TCRdb reanalysed the immunoSEQ multiplex PCR reads using MiXCR and keeps one entry per CDR3 protein. The sample consists of under 200,000 distinct CDR3 sequences, under 97% of them appearing once. The source is a human donor with Susac syndrome. Sequenced material: CD4+ T cells from PBMCs. This chain joins TRBV24-1 and TRBJ2-7; D not certain. The CDR3 here is CATSDLTGEKQYF. The CDR3 nucleotides read TGTGCCACCAGTGATTTAACCGGCGAGAAGCAGTACTTC.